These 17 T cell receptor beta chains originate from one sample sequenced in a study of spatial heterogeneity in lung cancer. Time point: blood at routine non-recurrence follow-up after resection. Sequencing was performed on whole RNA extracted from tumor and nontumor lung tissue, or from frozen PBMC, and the material was left unsorted. TCRdb re-called the 5' RACE reads with MiXCR, one entry per CDR3 protein. The data contain under 150,000 distinct CDR3 sequences, 10% to 15% of them singletons. Sequenced here: PBMCs, sampled at follow-up. These receptors were obtained from a male donor with early-stage non-small cell lung cancer.

Worth noting for this clonotype: A much larger clone lies one base from this, so it may be a read error. This chain joins TRBV12-3 or TRBV12-4 and TRBJ1-5; 9 bases agree with TRBD1. With V trimmed by 6 bases and J by 5 bases, 5 bases remained unmatched. The CDR3 is 14 amino acids. The CDR3 region is CASRLTGGDQPQHF. DNA of the CDR3: TGTGCCAGCAGACTGACAGGGGGTGATCAGCCCCAGCATTTT.

The V and J genes are TRBV6-5 and TRBJ1-6; tentative D call: TRBD1 (6 bases). This CDR3 region has 17 residues. Per germline, CDR1 MNHEY and CDR2 SVGAGI. Trimming removed 0 bases from V and 3 bases from J, with 12 bases in between. DNA for the CDR3: TGTGCCAGCAGTTACTCGATAGGGGGATTCTATAATTCACCCCTCCACTTT. Protein product: CASSYSIGGFYNSPLHF.

This clonotype was counted at least ten times. The chain links TRBV9 to TRBJ2-7; D is perhaps TRBD1 (6 bases). Germline V lookup: CDR1 SGDLS, CDR2 YYNGEE. The CDR3 totals 15 residues. Trimming removed 0 bases from V and 3 bases from J, with 13 bases in between. CDR3 in amino acids: CASSVAPDSFYEQYF. The DNA for the CDR3 is TGTGCCAGCAGCGTAGCACCGGACAGTTTCTACGAGCAGTACTTC.

V and J are TRBV12-3 or TRBV12-4 and TRBJ2-7, with 9 nucleotides matching TRBD1. The CDR3 has 18 amino acids. V trimming: 6 bases; J trimming: 0 bases; junction bases outside the gene matches: 15. CDR3 sequence reads: CASSYGQGRPSSSYEQYF. Written as DNA, the CDR3 is TGTGCCAGCAGCTACGGACAGGGGCGGCCCTCCAGCTCCTACGAGCAGTACTTC.

This clonotype was seen at least ten times. The chain employs TRBV29-1 and TRBJ2-1; a possible D gene is TRBD2 (6 bases). Germline CDR1 SQVTM, CDR2 ANQGSEA. V lost 7 bases and J lost 4, with 8 bases in between. The CDR3 spans 11 residues. For the CDR3, the DNA is TGCAGCGGAGGGAGGTACAATGAGCAGTTCTTC. Encoded protein: CSGGRYNEQFF.

This clonotype was seen repeatedly, ten times or more. The rearrangement joins TRBV6-2 or TRBV6-3 to TRBJ2-4; 10 nucleotides line up with TRBD1. CDR3 length: 16 amino acids. The V gene's germline CDR1 is MNHEY and CDR2 SVGEGT. V dropped 6 bases and J dropped 1; count of bases not matched to a gene: 6. CDR3 sequence: CASRETGGSAKNIQYF. CDR3 nucleotide sequence: TGTGCCAGCAGGGAGACAGGGGGCTCGGCCAAAAACATTCAGTACTTC.

Here the CDR3 reads CASSPGTGGMSYNSPLHF. CDR3 DNA: TGCGCCAGCAGCCCCGGGACAGGGGGCATGTCCTATAATTCACCCCTCCACTTT. The chain is built from TRBV4-1 and TRBJ1-6; TRBD1 aligns across 12 bases. The V and J ends lost 4 bases and 1 base, in that order; junction bases with no gene match: 5. This CDR3 region has 18 residues. Germline values: CDR1 MGHRA, CDR2 YSYEKL.

This chain uses TRBV9 with TRBJ2-3; D gene ambiguous. Looked up from germline, CDR1 is SGDLS and CDR2 is YYNGEE. This CDR3 comprises 14 residues. V gave up 1 base and J gave up 7 bases, with 13 bases separating them. The CDR3 nucleotides are TGTGCCAGCAGCGTACTAGACTTACCATATACGCAGTATTTT. Its translation: CASSVLDLPYTQYF.

This clonotype was observed at least ten times. V is TRBV7-9 and J is TRBJ2-5; D uncertain. Trimming removed 1 base at V and 5 bases at J, with 8 bases between. The CDR3 length is 13 residues. Germline V gene data show CDR1 as SEHNR and CDR2 as FQNEAQ (reference sequence). This chain's CDR3 is CASSLDASETQYF. CDR3 nucleotide sequence: TGTGCCAGCAGCTTAGATGCATCGGAGACCCAGTACTTC.

The CDR3 DNA reads TGTGCCAGCTCACTAGAGAAGACCGAGCAGTACTTC. This gives the protein CASSLEKTEQYF. The chain links TRBV18 to TRBJ2-7; the D is unclear. Trimming took 4 bases from V and 6 from J, leaving 10 bases between them. Germline CDR1 is KGHSH and CDR2 is LQKENI. This CDR3 has 12 amino acids.

This clonotype was recorded a few times. The gene calls are TRBV7-9 and TRBJ1-4; possibly TRBD1 for D (5 bases). Germline V gene data show CDR1 as SEHNR and CDR2 as FQNEAQ (reference sequence). The CDR3 totals 16 residues. V was shortened by 5 bases and J by 2 bases, with 15 bases between the two germline ends. The CDR3 region has the DNA TGTGCCAGCAGCCCCGGTCAGGGAGGGACTAATGAAAAACTGTTTTTT. Amino acid sequence: CASSPGQGGTNEKLFF.

Only a few counts were recorded for this clonotype. The chain combines TRBV2 with TRBJ1-5, with 8 bases identical to TRBD1. From germline, CDR1 is SNHLY and CDR2 FYNNEI. This CDR3 region has 16 residues. V lost 6 bases, J lost 7 bases, and 14 bases stayed unmatched. The CDR3 nucleotides are TGTGCCAGCAGGTCCGGACAGGGTACGGGCGGACAGCCCCAGCATTTT. Residues: CASRSGQGTGGQPQHF.

This clonotype occurred a few times. The chain carries TRBV7-9 and TRBJ2-7; 8 bases agree with TRBD2. J lost 5 bases, V lost 5 bases, and 8 bases had no gene match. There are 14 residues in the CDR3. Germline values: CDR1 SEHNR, CDR2 FQNEAQ (reference sequence). In DNA form, the CDR3 reads TGTGCCAGCAGCCTCGCGGGGGGCTACGACGAGCAGTACTTC. It specifies CASSLAGGYDEQYF.

This clonotype was detected a few times. This chain joins TRBV20-1 and TRBJ2-1; either TRBD1 or TRBD2 may supply D (5 bases each). The CDR3 extends over 13 amino acids. The V end was cut by 3 bases, the J end by 10 bases, with 16 bases between. Germline assignment: CDR1 DFQATT and CDR2 SNEGSKA (reference sequence). The CDR3 DNA reads as TGCAGTGCTAGCTCGGGACCGCTGAGCGAGCAGTTCTTC. Its translation: CSASSGPLSEQFF.

This chain links TRBV5-1 with TRBJ1-1; TRBD1 matches at 10 bases. The CDR3 sequence is 13 residues long. Germline-derived CDR1 and CDR2 are SGHRS and YFSETQ. J lost 11 bases, V lost 4 bases, and 8 bases had no gene match. CDR3 residues: CASSARDRGKAFF. The CDR3 DNA sequence: TGCGCCAGCAGCGCACGGGACAGGGGAAAGGCTTTCTTT.

This clonotype was detected only a few times. The chain has TRBV6-6 and TRBJ2-7, with 10 bases fitting TRBD1. CDR3 length: 14 residues. V was clipped by 6 bases and J by 6 bases; unmatched bases: 8. Germline V gives CDR1 MNHNY, CDR2 SVGAGI (reference sequence). DNA of the CDR3: TGTGCCAGCAGATTGACAGGGGGCTTTCCCGAGCAGTACTTC. It is translated as CASRLTGGFPEQYF.

There are a few counts of this clonotype. The chain joins TRBV12-3 or TRBV12-4 to TRBJ1-4; possible D gene TRBD1, 6 bases. The ends were cut back, 6 bases at V and 8 bases at J, with 19 bases in the middle. This CDR3 has 15 amino acids. The CDR3 here is CASRPPETGNEKLFF. CDR3 bases: TGTGCCAGCAGACCTCCGGAAACAGGGAACGAAAAACTGTTTTTT.